Shown below are 18 T cell receptor beta chains from a single sample sequenced in a study of T cell changes during pregnancy in multiple sclerosis. TCRdb's table, derived via immunoSEQ multiplex PCR, lists solely in-frame clones and lacks some. The table shows some 74,000 clones, with around 94% occurring only once. This specimen consisted of peripheral blood, obtained before pregnancy. The receptor source for this set is a female donor with multiple sclerosis, enrolled in a pregnancy study.

The J gene is TRBJ2-3, the V gene TRBV4-3; TRBD2 matches 13 bases. The CDR3 length is 15 residues. The junction had 1 base not matched to a gene; V was cut back by 4 bases and J by 3 bases. Germline V gene lookup returns CDR1 LGHNA and CDR2 YSLEER. The CDR3 nucleotides are TGCGCCAGCAGCCGGACTAGCGGGGGAACAGATACGCAGTATTTT. Translating gives CASSRTSGGTDTQYF.

This clone was detected only once. This chain links TRBV28 with TRBJ2-7; 7 positions agree with TRBD2. The junction had 6 bases not matched to a gene; V was cut back by 4 bases and J by 0 bases. This CDR3 region has 15 residues. Germline V gives CDR1 MDHEN, CDR2 SYDVKM. CDR3 in DNA: TGTGCCAGCAGTTCCGGGACTACCTTCTCCTACGAGCAGTACTTC. Translating gives CASSSGTTFSYEQYF.

J is TRBJ2-3 and V is TRBV4-2; D is unclear. From germline, CDR1 is LGHNA and CDR2 YNFKEQ. The CDR3 is made up of 17 amino acids. Deletions cut 1 base from V and 2 bases from J, with 16 bases between. The CDR3 bases are TGTGCCAGCAGCCAAGCAATGGAGAGAGCTGTCACAGATACGCAGTATTTT. Translation: CASSQAMERAVTDTQYF.

V and J are TRBV15 and TRBJ2-7, with 14 bases aligning to TRBD2. The junction had 7 bases not matched to a gene; V was cut back by 3 bases and J by 6 bases. Germline V gene data show CDR1 as LNHNV and CDR2 as YYDKDF (reference sequence). The CDR3 length is 16 residues. CDR3 DNA sequence: TGTGCCACCAGCAGCCCGGGACTAGCGGGAGCGGGCGAGCAGTACTTC. Protein sequence: CATSSPGLAGAGEQYF.

The rearrangement joins TRBV7-2 to TRBJ2-5, with TRBD2 matching over 14 bases. The J segment lost 4 bases and the V segment lost 5 bases, leaving 9 bases of the junction unmatched. Germline CDR1 is SGHTA and CDR2 is FQGNSA. The CDR3 totals 17 residues. The chain's CDR3 is CASSPGTSGRYGETQYF. In DNA form, the CDR3 reads TGTGCCAGCAGCCCCGGGACTAGCGGGAGATATGGAGAGACCCAGTACTTC.

V usage is TRBV2 and J usage is TRBJ2-7; 9 bases map to TRBD1. The CDR3 has 13 amino acids. Germline loops: CDR1 SNHLY, CDR2 FYNNEI. Losses at the gene ends were 6 bases for V and 6 bases for J; bases not matched to a gene: 6. This CDR3 is CASRDRGLVEQYF. The CDR3 nucleotides are TGTGCCAGCAGGGACAGGGGACTCGTCGAGCAGTACTTC.

The rearrangement joins TRBV7-2 to TRBJ1-1; unclear D gene. Per the germline V gene, CDR1 is SGHTA and CDR2 is FQGNSA. Trimming pared 1 base from V and 0 bases from J, leaving 6 bases between. The CDR3 totals 14 residues. CDR3: CASSLVGLNTEAFF. The CDR3, as DNA: TGTGCCAGCAGCTTAGTCGGGTTGAACACTGAAGCTTTCTTT.

The rearrangement uses TRBV28 and TRBJ1-5; 10 bases map to TRBD1. Germline CDR1 reads MDHEN; CDR2 reads SYDVKM. The CDR3 extends over 16 amino acids. After removal of 6 bases from V and 4 bases from J, the junction contained 9 bases not matched to a gene. The CDR3 region has the DNA TGTGCCAGCAGAGAACGGGACAGGGGCCAAAATCAGCCCCAGCATTTT. Translating gives CASRERDRGQNQPQHF.

This sequence joins TRBV5-4 and TRBJ1-1; no clear D gene. The CDR3 runs 12 residues. Germline V gives CDR1 SGHNT, CDR2 YYREEE (reference sequence). V lost 0 bases to trimming and J lost 3 bases, with 3 bases between them. This CDR3 is CASSLDYTEAFF. The CDR3 nucleotides read TGTGCCAGCAGCTTGGACTACACTGAAGCTTTCTTT.

As for this clone: Sequence at one end of the junction differs from germline and may be a read error. The chain links TRBV27 to TRBJ1-5, with 7 bases fitting TRBD1. The CDR3 length is 12 residues. The germline V gene encodes CDR1 MNHEY and CDR2 SMNVEV (reference sequence). The CDR3 DNA follows: TGTGCCAGCAGTTCACCGGGACAGAGCTCTCTGTTT. Translated, it gives CASSSPGQSSLF.

The chain links TRBV27 to TRBJ2-1; 10 positions match TRBD2. Unmatched junction bases numbered 8, after V lost 5 bases and J lost 4 bases. Looked up from germline, CDR1 is MNHEY and CDR2 is SMNVEV (reference sequence). This CDR3 is 16 amino acids long. For the CDR3, the DNA is TGTGCCAGCAGTCCCTATAGCGGGAGGCCTTACAATGAGCAGTTCTTC. Translation gives CASSPYSGRPYNEQFF.

This clone was seen just once. The CDR3 reads CASSYRGQGGYTF. CDR3 sequence (DNA): TGTGCCAGCAGCTACAGGGGCCAAGGGGGCTACACCTTC. The V and J genes are TRBV27 and TRBJ1-2; 7 nucleotides line up with TRBD1. The V and J ends lost 6 bases and 8 bases, in that order; junction bases with no gene match: 9. The germline gives CDR1 MNHEY, CDR2 SMNVEV (reference sequence). CDR3 length: 13 amino acids.

This rearrangement joins TRBV27 to TRBJ2-4; 12 nucleotides match TRBD2. This CDR3 comprises 17 residues. The V and J ends lost 7 bases and 2 bases, in that order; junction bases with no gene match: 9. Germline values: CDR1 MNHEY, CDR2 SMNVEV (reference sequence). The CDR3 protein is CASKGLAGRGTKNIQYF. The DNA for the CDR3 is TGTGCCAGCAAAGGACTAGCGGGACGGGGTACCAAAAACATTCAGTACTTC.

The chain recombines TRBV6-5 with TRBJ2-1; no clear D gene. The CDR3 extends over 13 amino acids. Per the germline V gene, CDR1 is MNHEY and CDR2 is SVGAGI. The ends were cut back, 1 base at V and 9 bases at J, with 10 bases in the middle. The DNA of the CDR3 is TGTGCCAGCAGTTACTTCGAGGAAAGTGAGCAGTTCTTC. Translating it yields CASSYFEESEQFF.

The chain links TRBV27 to TRBJ2-1, with D unresolved. The germline V gene has CDR1 MNHEY and CDR2 SMNVEV (reference sequence). The CDR3 spans 14 residues. Trimming removed 2 bases from V and 4 bases from J, with 9 bases in between. In DNA, the CDR3 is TGTGCCAGCAGTTTAATGGCGGTTTACAATGAGCAGTTCTTC. Translation gives CASSLMAVYNEQFF.

The gene calls are TRBV14 and TRBJ2-2, with D possibly TRBD2 on 5 matching bases. V was pared by 1 base and J by 4 bases, with 13 bases between. The CDR3 consists of 16 residues. The germline V gene has CDR1 SGHDN and CDR2 FVKESK. CDR3 DNA: TGTGCCAGCAGCCAAGTACGAGGGAGTGCCACCGGGGAGCTGTTTTTT. Protein product: CASSQVRGSATGELFF.

The chain has TRBV7-2 and TRBJ2-7, with D possibly matching TRBD2 (7 bases). CDR1 and CDR2 (germline): SGHTA, FQGNSA. Trimming stripped 3 bases from V and 6 bases from J, with 18 bases between. This CDR3 is 15 amino acids long. The CDR3 loop is CASSFSRRRGGEQYF. CDR3 sequence (DNA): TGTGCCAGCAGCTTCAGCCGAAGGAGGGGGGGCGAGCAGTACTTC.

A single count supports this clone. This chain uses TRBV5-1 with TRBJ2-1; possible D gene TRBD2, 5 bases. Germline V gene sequence: CDR1 SGHRS, CDR2 YFSETQ. This CDR3 comprises 14 residues. V was pared by 0 bases and J by 9 bases, with 13 bases between. DNA for the CDR3: TGCGCCAGCAGCTTGGATTGGGGAGTTGGTGAGCAGTTCTTC. As protein: CASSLDWGVGEQFF.